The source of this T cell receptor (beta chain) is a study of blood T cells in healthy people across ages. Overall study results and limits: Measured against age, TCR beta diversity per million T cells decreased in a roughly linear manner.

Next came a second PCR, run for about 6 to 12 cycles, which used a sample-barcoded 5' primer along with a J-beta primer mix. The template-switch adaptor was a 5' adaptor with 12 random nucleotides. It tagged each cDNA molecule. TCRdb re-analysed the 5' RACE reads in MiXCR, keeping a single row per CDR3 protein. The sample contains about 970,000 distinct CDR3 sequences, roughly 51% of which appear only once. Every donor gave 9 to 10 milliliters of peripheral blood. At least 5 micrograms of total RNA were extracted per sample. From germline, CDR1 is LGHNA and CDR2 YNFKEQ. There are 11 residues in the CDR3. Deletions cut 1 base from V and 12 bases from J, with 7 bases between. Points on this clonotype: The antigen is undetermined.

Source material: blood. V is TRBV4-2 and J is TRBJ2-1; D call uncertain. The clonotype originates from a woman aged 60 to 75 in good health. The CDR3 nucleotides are TGTGCCAGCAGCCAAGGACCAGCGCAGTTCTTC. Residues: CASSQGPAQFF.